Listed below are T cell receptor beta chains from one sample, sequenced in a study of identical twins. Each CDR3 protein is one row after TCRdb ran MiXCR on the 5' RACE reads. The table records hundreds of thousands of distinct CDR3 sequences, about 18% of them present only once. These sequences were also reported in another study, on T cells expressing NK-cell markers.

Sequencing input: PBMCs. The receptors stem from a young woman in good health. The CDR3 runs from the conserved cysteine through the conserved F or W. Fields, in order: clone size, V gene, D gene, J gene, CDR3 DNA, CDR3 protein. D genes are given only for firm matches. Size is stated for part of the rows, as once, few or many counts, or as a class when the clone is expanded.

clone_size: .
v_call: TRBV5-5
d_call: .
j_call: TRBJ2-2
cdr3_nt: TGTGCCAGCAGCTTGGGAGTGGGTGCGAACACCGGGGAGCTGTTTTTT
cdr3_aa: CASSLGVGANTGELFF

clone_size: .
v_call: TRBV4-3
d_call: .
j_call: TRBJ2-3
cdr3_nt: TGCGCCAGCAGCCAAGAATGGGGGAATACGCAGTATTTT
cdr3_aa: CASSQEWGNTQYF

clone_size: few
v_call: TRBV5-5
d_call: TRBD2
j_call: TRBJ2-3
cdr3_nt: TGTGCCAGCAGCGCCAGGACTAGCGGGAGGACAGATACGCAGTATTTT
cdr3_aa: CASSARTSGRTDTQYF

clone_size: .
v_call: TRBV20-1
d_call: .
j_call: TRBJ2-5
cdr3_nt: TGCAGTGCTAGGGGGGGATCGGGGGAGACCCAGTACTTC
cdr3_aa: CSARGGSGETQYF

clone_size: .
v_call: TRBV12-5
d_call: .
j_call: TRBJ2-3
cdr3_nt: TGTGCTAGTGGTGGGGGTGGTTCTCCAGATACGCAGTATTTT
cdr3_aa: CASGGGGSPDTQYF

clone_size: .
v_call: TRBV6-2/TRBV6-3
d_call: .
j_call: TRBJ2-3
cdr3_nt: TGTGCCAGCAGTTTTCTCGTGAGGGATACGCAGTATTTT
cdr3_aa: CASSFLVRDTQYF

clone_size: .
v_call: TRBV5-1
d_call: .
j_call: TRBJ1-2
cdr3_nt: TGCGCCAGCAGCCAAGACAGATTGCGCGGCTACACCTTC
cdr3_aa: CASSQDRLRGYTF

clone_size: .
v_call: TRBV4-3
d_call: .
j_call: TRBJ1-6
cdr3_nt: TGCGCCAGCAGCCTCGATCAGCAGGGGCGGTCACCCCTCCACTTT
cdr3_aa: CASSLDQQGRSPLHF

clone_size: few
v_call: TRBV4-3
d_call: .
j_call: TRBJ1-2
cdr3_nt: TGCGCCAGCAGCCAGAATTACAGGCGCTACACCTTC
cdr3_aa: CASSQNYRRYTF

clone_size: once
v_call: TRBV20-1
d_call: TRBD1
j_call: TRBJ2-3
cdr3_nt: TGCAGTGCCAGAGGTGGACAGGTCTTAGATACGCAGTATTTT
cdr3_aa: CSARGGQVLDTQYF

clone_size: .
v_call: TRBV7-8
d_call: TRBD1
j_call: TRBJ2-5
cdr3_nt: TGTGCCAGCAGCTTAGCCTACGGGACAGGGAGGGGGATCCAAGAGACCCAGTACTTC
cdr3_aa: CASSLAYGTGRGIQETQYF

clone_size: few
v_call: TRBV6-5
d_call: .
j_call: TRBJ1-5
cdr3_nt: TGTGCCAGCAGTTACGGACGGTATAGCAATCAGCCCCAGCATTTT
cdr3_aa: CASSYGRYSNQPQHF

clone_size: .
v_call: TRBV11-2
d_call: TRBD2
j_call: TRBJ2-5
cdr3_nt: TGTGCCAGCAGCCCGATAGCGGGAGGATCGGAGACCCAGTACTTC
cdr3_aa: CASSPIAGGSETQYF

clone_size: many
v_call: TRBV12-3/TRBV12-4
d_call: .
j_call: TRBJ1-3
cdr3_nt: TGTGCCAGCAGTTTGAAATACAGGGTGACTGGAAACACCATATATTTT
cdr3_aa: CASSLKYRVTGNTIYF

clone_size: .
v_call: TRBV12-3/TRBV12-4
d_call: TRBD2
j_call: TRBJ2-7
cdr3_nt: TGTGCCAGCAGCACTGCGGGGGGGCCCTCGATCTACGAGCAGTACTTC
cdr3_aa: CASSTAGGPSIYEQYF

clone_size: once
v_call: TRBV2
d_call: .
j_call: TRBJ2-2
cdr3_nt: TGTGCCACCTCCCGTTCGGGGACCCCGGGCACCGGGGAGCTGTTTTTT
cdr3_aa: CATSRSGTPGTGELFF

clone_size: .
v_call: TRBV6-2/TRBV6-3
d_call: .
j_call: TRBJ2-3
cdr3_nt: TGTGCCAGCAGTTACTCGACGACAGACACAGATACGCAGTATTTT
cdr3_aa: CASSYSTTDTDTQYF

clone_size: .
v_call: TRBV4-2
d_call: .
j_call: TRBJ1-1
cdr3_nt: TGTGCCAGCGGGGGAGGGAGGCCTGAAGCTTTCTTT
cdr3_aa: CASGGGRPEAFF

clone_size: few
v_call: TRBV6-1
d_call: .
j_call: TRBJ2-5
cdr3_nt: TGTGCCAGCAGCACCTGGGTTGGAGAGACCCAGTACTTC
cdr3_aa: CASSTWVGETQYF

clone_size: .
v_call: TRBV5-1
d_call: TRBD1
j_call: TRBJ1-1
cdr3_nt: TGCGCCAGCAGCTTGACCGGACAGGGCAATGAAGCTTTCTTT
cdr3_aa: CASSLTGQGNEAFF

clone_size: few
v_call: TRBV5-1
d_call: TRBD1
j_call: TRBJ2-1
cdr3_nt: TGCGCCACCTCAGAACAGGGGTTGCATGAGCAGTTCTTC
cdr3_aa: CATSEQGLHEQFF

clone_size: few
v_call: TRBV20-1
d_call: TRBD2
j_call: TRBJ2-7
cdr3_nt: TGCAGTGCTCACCCCCGGCTAGCGGGAGTCAAGTACTTC
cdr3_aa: CSAHPRLAGVKYF

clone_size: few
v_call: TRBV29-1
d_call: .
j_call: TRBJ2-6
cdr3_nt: TGCAGCGCGTTCACCGGGGCCAACGTCCTGACTTTC
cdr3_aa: CSAFTGANVLTF

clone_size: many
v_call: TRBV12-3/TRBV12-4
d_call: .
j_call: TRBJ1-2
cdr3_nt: TGTGCCAGCAGTCAAGGGACGGACTCCCATACCTTC
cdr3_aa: CASSQGTDSHTF

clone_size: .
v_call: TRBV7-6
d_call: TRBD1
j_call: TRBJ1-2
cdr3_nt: TGTGCCAGCAGCTTAGGGCCCGACAGGGCAGGAGGCTACACCTTC
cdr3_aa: CASSLGPDRAGGYTF

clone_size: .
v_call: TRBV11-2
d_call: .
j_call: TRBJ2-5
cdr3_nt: TGTGCCAGCAGCTATACCAGGGGCGAGACCCAGTACTTC
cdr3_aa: CASSYTRGETQYF

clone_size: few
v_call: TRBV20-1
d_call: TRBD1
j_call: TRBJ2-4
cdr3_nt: TGCAGTGCTAGACCACAGGGGGCGGTAGACATTCAGTACTTC
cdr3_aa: CSARPQGAVDIQYF

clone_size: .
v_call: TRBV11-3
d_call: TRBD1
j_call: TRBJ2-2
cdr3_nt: TGTGCCAGCAGCTTAGCGAGGACAGGGGGCACCGGGGAGCTGTTTTTT
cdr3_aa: CASSLARTGGTGELFF

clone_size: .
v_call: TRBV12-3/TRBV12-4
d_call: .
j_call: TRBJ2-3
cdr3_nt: TGTGCCAGCAGTTTAGTAGACTTTGGAGATACGCAGTATTTT
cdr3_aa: CASSLVDFGDTQYF

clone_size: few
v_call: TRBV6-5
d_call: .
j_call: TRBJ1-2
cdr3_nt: TGTGCCAGCAAGCGCGGGGCTTCAACGGTAGGCTACACCTTC
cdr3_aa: CASKRGASTVGYTF

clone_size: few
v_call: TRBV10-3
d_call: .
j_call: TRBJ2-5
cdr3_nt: TGTGCCATCAGTAGGGACCGAGAGACCCAGTACTTC
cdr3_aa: CAISRDRETQYF

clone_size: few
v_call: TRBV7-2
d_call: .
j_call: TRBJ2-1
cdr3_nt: TGTGCCAGCAGCTTAGATGTCGGGAGCTCCTACAATGAGCAGTTCTTC
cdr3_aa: CASSLDVGSSYNEQFF

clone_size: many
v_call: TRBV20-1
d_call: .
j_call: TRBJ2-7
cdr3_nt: TGCAGTGCTAGTCTCTCCTACGAGCAGTACTTC
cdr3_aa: CSASLSYEQYF

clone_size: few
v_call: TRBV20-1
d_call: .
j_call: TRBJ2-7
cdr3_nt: TGCAGTGCTAGAGTCCCAGGGGTGTCCTCCTACGAGCAGTACTTC
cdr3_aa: CSARVPGVSSYEQYF

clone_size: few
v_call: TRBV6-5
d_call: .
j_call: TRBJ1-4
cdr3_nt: TGTGCCAGCAGTTATCAGGGCGGAACTAATGAAAAACTGTTTTTT
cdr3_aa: CASSYQGGTNEKLFF

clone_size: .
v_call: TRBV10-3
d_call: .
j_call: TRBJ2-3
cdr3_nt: TGTGCCATCAGTGGGGGGCCCCAGAGCGCAGATACGCAGTATTTT
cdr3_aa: CAISGGPQSADTQYF

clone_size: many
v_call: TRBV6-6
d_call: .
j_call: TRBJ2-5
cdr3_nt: TGTGCCAGCAGCGGACAGATACAAGAGACCCAGTACTTC
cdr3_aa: CASSGQIQETQYF

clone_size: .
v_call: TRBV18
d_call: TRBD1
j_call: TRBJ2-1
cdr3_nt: TGTGCCAGCTCACCACGTTATCGGGACAGGGGATTTCACAATGAGCAGTTCTTC
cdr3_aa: CASSPRYRDRGFHNEQFF

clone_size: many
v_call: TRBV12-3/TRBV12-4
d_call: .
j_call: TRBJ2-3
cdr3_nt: TGTGCCAGCACCGTTGGGGTTACGCAGTATTTT
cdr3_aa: CASTVGVTQYF

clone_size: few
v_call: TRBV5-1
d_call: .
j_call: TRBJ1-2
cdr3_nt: TGCGCCAGCAGCTTGTCTTTCATAAGGGGACCTTCCTATGGCTACACCTTC
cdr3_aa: CASSLSFIRGPSYGYTF

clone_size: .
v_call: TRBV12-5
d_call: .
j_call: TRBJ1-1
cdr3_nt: TGTGCTAGTGGTTTTTCGGGTACATCGACTGAAGCTTTCTTT
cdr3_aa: CASGFSGTSTEAFF

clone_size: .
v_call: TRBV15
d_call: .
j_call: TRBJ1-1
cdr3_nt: TGTGCCACCAGCAGAGTCACTGAAGCTTTCTTT
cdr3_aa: CATSRVTEAFF

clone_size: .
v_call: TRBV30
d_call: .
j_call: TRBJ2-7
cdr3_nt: TGTGCCTGCCTCCCCGGCAGGGGAGTTGGCGAGCAGTACTTC
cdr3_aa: CACLPGRGVGEQYF

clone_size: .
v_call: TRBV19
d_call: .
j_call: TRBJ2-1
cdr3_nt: TGTGCCGCGAGTCGACTAGATGTCGACAATGAGCAGTTCTTC
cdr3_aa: CAASRLDVDNEQFF

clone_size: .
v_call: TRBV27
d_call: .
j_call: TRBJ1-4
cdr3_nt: TGTGCCAGCAGTTACGGAGGGAGCGCAGGAGAAAAACTGTTTTTT
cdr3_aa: CASSYGGSAGEKLFF

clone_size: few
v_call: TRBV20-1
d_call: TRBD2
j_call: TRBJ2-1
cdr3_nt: TGCAGTGCCCGCGGACTAGCGGGGAGAACCTACAATGAGCAGTTCTTC
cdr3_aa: CSARGLAGRTYNEQFF

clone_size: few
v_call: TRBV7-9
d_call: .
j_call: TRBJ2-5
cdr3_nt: TGTGCCAGCAGCCCCGCAGCTGGTTTCCAAGAGACCCAGTACTTC
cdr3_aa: CASSPAAGFQETQYF

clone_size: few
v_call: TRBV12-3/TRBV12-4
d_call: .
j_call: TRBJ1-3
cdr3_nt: TGTGCCAGCAGGCGCGGGACCCGCGCAGACACCATATATTTT
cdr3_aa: CASRRGTRADTIYF

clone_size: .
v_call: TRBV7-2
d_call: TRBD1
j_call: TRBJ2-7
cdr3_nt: TGTGCCAGCAGCATCATGACAGGGCCTGGACAGCAGTACTTC
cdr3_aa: CASSIMTGPGQQYF

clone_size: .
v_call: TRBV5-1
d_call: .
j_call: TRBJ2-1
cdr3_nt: TGCGCCAGCCGCTCGGGAGGGGACAGTGAGCAGTTCTTC
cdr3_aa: CASRSGGDSEQFF

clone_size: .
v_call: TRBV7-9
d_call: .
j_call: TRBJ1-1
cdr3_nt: TGTGCCAGCAGCTTAATGGGTCTCAACACTGAAGCTTTCTTT
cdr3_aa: CASSLMGLNTEAFF

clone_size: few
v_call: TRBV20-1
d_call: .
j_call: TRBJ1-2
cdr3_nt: TGCAGTGCTAGACCCGACCGGTTATGGGGCTACACCTTC
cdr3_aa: CSARPDRLWGYTF

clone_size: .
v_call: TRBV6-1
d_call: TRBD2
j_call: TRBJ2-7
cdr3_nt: TGTGCCAGCAGTGGGCGCGGGAGAAGCTCCTACGAGCAGTACTTC
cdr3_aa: CASSGRGRSSYEQYF

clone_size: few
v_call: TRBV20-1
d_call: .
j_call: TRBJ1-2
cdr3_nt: TGCAGTGCAGGGGTCAGCTATGGCTACACCTTC
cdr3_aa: CSAGVSYGYTF

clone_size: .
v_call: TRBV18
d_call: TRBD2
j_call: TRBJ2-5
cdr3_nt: TGTGCCAGCTCACCGACTAGCGCCGAAGAGACCCAGTACTTC
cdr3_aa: CASSPTSAEETQYF